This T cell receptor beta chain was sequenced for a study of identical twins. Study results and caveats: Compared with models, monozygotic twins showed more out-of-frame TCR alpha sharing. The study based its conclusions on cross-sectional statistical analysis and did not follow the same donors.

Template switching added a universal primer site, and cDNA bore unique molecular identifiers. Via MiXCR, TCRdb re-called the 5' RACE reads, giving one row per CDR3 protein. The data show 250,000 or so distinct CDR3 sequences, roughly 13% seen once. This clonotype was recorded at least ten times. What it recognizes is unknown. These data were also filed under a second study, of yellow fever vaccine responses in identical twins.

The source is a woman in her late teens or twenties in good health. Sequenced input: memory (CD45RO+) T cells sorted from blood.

This CDR3 is CSVEAGSSYGYTF. The CDR3 DNA reads TGCAGCGTTGAGGCCGGATCTTCCTATGGCTACACCTTC. The V and J genes are TRBV29-1 and TRBJ1-2; D is uncertain. Trimming took off 3 bases at V and 4 bases at J, with 12 bases between the two ends. Germline V CDR1 and CDR2: SQVTM, ANQGSEA. The CDR3 consists of 13 residues. Based on the CDR3 plus reference TRBV29-1 and TRBJ1-2, the full variable domain is SAVISQKPSRDICQRGTSLTIQCQVDSQVTMMFWYRQQPGQSLTLIATANQGSEATYESGFVIDKFPISRPNLTFSTLTVSNMSPEDSSIYLCSVEAGSSYGYTFGSGTRLTVV.